The next 2 T cell receptor beta chains were all read from a single sample in a study of OX40 agonist ivuxolimab in advanced cancers. Clones were read by immunoSEQ multiplex PCR, and TCRdb kept only the in-frame ones, dropping some. The sample has tens of thousands of clones; roughly 80% are singletons. Material: CD4+ or CD8+ T cells sorted from blood, obtained in a trial of the OX40 agonist ivuxolimab. These receptors all stem from an adult with an advanced solid tumor such as melanoma, head and neck, liver or kidney cancer.

The rearrangement joins TRBV7-2 to TRBJ2-3; 8 nucleotides match TRBD2. The CDR3 contains 15 residues. Germline CDR1 is SGHTA and CDR2 is FQGNSA. The trim removed 5 bases at V and 7 bases at J, leaving 11 bases unmatched. The CDR3 spells CASSRGGGSGNTQYF. The CDR3 bases are TGTGCCAGCAGCCGCGGCGGGGGTAGCGGGAATACGCAGTATTTT. The full variable domain, rest sourced from reference TRBV7-2 and TRBJ2-3, is GAGVSQSPSNKVTEKGKDVELRCDPISGHTALYWYRQSLGQGLEFLIYFQGNSAPDKSGLPSDRFSAERTGGSVSTLTIQRTQQEDSAVYLCASSRGGGSGNTQYFGPGTRLTVL.

The chain carries TRBV5-1 and TRBJ2-3, with D perhaps TRBD2 (6 bases). Germline CDR1 reads SGHRS; CDR2 reads YFSETQ. The CDR3 totals 13 residues. V lost 4 bases to trimming and J lost 2 bases, with 8 bases between them. For the CDR3, the DNA is TGCGCCAGCAGCAGGGACTCCACAGATACGCAGTATTTT. This codes for CASSRDSTDTQYF.